This T cell receptor beta chain was sequenced during a study of TIL therapy for anti-PD-1-resistant metastatic lung cancer. Study details: Tumors carried a median 1.5 non-synonymous mutations per megabase.

The CDR3 is made up of 15 amino acids. Germline trimming cut 6 bases from V and 7 bases from J; bases unmatched to any gene: 11. Germline V lookup: CDR1 MDHEN, CDR2 SYDVKM. This was the immunoSEQ v3 assay. Profiled with immunoSEQ multiplex PCR; TCRdb holds only in-frame clones, not every one. The data show 52,000 or so clones, approximately 78% seen once. Indicated time point: pre-treatment sample, taken before nivolumab and TIL therapy. Enrollment ran from 2017 to early 2020. V and J are TRBV28 and TRBJ1-4, with 7 positions matching TRBD1. The clonotype was recovered from a person aged 25 to 85 with non-small cell lung cancer. The sample here was blood, taken at baseline. The CDR3 reads CASSKRQGEGEKLFF. CDR3 in DNA: TGTGCCAGCAGCAAGAGACAGGGCGAAGGTGAAAAACTGTTTTTT.